These 12 T cell receptor beta chains came from one sample sequenced in a study of T cells in Graves' hyperthyroidism and ophthalmopathy. Amplification of TCR beta CDR3 regions was performed using RNA transcripts as template. First-round RT-PCR with HTBI primers amplified the TCR CDR3 region. Each CDR3 protein gets one entry after TCRdb re-called the multiplex PCR reads with MiXCR. The table shows 550,000 to 600,000 distinct CDR3 sequences, with around 46% occurring only once. The sequenced sample consisted of peripheral blood or thyroid tissue (not recorded which). These receptors all come from an adult woman with Graves' disease, either hyperthyroidism or ophthalmopathy (not recorded which).

This clonotype was counted ten times or more. The chain recombines TRBV30 with TRBJ1-2; D remains unclear. From germline, CDR1 is GTSNPN and CDR2 SVGIG (reference sequence). The CDR3 runs 10 residues. The V end lost 3 bases, the J end lost 7 bases, and 6 bases lay between the germline ends. The CDR3 nucleotides are TGTGCCTGGAGGGGCCTTGGCTACACCTTC. This sequence encodes CAWRGLGYTF.

This clonotype was seen ten or more times. The gene calls are TRBV7-9 and TRBJ1-1; 7 bases agree with TRBD1. This CDR3 comprises 14 residues. In germline, CDR1 is SEHNR, CDR2 FQNEAQ (reference sequence). J gave up 4 bases and V 2 bases, and 4 bases lay outside the gene matches. The CDR3 is CASSLTGDVTEAFF. The CDR3 bases are TGTGCCAGCAGCTTAACAGGGGACGTCACTGAAGCTTTCTTT.

In its sample, this clonotype was seen once. The CDR3, as DNA: TGTGCCACCAGTGAGGGGCCAAACGTCCTGACTTTC. Translation gives CATSEGPNVLTF. The V and J genes are TRBV24-1 and TRBJ2-6; TRBD1 might be the D (5 bases). The germline gives CDR1 KGHDR, CDR2 SFDVKD. CDR3 length: 12 amino acids. Trimming pared 4 bases from V and 10 bases from J, leaving 7 bases between.

The chain joins TRBV7-3 to TRBJ1-2; D perhaps matches TRBD1 (5 bases). The CDR3 sequence is 14 residues long. V lost 0 bases and J 3 bases, leaving 8 bases between the germline ends. Germline CDR1 is SGHTA and CDR2 is FQGTGA. The CDR3 loop is CASSLTSGHYGYTF. CDR3 nucleotides: TGTGCCAGCAGCTTAACGTCGGGGCACTATGGCTACACCTTC.

Here the CDR3 reads CASRVGEYEQYF. The CDR3 nucleotides read TGTGCCAGCAGGGTGGGGGAGTACGAGCAGTACTTC. The V and J genes are TRBV7-2 and TRBJ2-7; D may match TRBD1 or TRBD2 (5 bases each). The V end was cut by 6 bases, the J end by 4 bases, with 10 bases between. This CDR3 is built from 12 residues. Germline lookup yields CDR1 SGHTA and CDR2 FQGNSA. Using reference TRBV7-2 and TRBJ2-7 for the parts outside the CDR3, the full variable domain is GAGVSQSPSNKVTEKGKDVELRCDPISGHTALYWYRQSLGQGLEFLIYFQGNSAPDKSGLPSDRFSAERTGGSVSTLTIQRTQQEDSAVYLCASRVGEYEQYFGPGTRLTVT.

The chain employs TRBV11-2 and TRBJ1-2; D remains ambiguous. Germline V gene sequence: CDR1 SGHAT, CDR2 FQNNGV. The V gene lost 4 bases and the J gene lost 0 bases, with 18 bases spanning the gap. CDR3 size: 17 residues. CDR3 DNA sequence: TGTGCCAGCAGCTCATCCCGGGCAGCTATAGCTAACTATGGCTACACCTTC. Its protein product is CASSSSRAAIANYGYTF.

On this clonotype: The junction shows a germline mismatch at one end, possibly a read error. V gene TRBV7-3 combines with J gene TRBJ1-1; TRBD1 agrees at 10 bases. The CDR3 spans 17 residues. Germline V gene lookup returns CDR1 SGHTA and CDR2 FQGTGA. The DNA for the CDR3 is TGCGCCAGCAGCCCACAGGACAGGGGGACGGGCTACACTGAAGCTTTCTTT. It yields the protein CASSPQDRGTGYTEAFF.

This clonotype was recorded many times. The chain joins TRBV2 to TRBJ2-2; D not resolved. CDR3 size: 14 residues. Germline CDR1 SNHLY, CDR2 FYNNEI. Trimming left V 8 bases short and J 5 bases short, with 15 bases between. This CDR3 is CASFMSPRTGELFF. CDR3 DNA: TGTGCCAGCTTCATGTCCCCTAGGACCGGGGAGCTGTTTTTT.

This clonotype was recorded at least ten times. This rearrangement joins TRBV5-1 to TRBJ2-5; D is unresolved. Trimming stripped 1 base from V and 1 base from J, with 2 bases between. The germline V gene encodes CDR1 SGHRS and CDR2 YFSETQ. This CDR3 is 12 amino acids long. CDR3 in amino acids: CASSLFQETQYF. The CDR3 coding sequence is TGCGCCAGCAGCTTGTTCCAAGAGACCCAGTACTTC.

The V and J genes are TRBV10-3 and TRBJ1-3; tentatively, D is TRBD1 (5 bases). The CDR3 is 12 residues long. Germline CDR1 is ENHRY and CDR2 is SYGVKD. The ends were cut back, 3 bases at V and 9 bases at J, with 9 bases in the middle. DNA of the CDR3: TGTGCCATCAGTGATACTAGGGGCACCATATATTTT. As protein: CAISDTRGTIYF.

The sample holds many counts of this clonotype. The CDR3 sequence is CASSPPSGLYEQYF. The CDR3 bases are TGTGCCAGCAGCCCTCCCTCGGGGTTGTACGAGCAGTACTTC. J is TRBJ2-7 and V is TRBV11-2, with D possibly TRBD2 on 5 matching bases. Germline loops: CDR1 SGHAT, CDR2 FQNNGV. V was trimmed by 5 bases and J by 4 bases, leaving 15 bases between them. The CDR3 spans 14 residues.

This clonotype turned up a few times. A much bigger clone sits one base away, suggesting this may be a read error. CDR3 in DNA: TGTGCCAGCAGCACCCAAGCGGGAGTCTCCGAGCAGTGCTTC. This codes for CASSTQAGVSEQCF. The V and J genes are TRBV9 and TRBJ2-7; 8 nucleotides match TRBD2. CDR1 is SGDLS and CDR2 is YYNGEE in the germline V gene. The CDR3 length is 14 residues.